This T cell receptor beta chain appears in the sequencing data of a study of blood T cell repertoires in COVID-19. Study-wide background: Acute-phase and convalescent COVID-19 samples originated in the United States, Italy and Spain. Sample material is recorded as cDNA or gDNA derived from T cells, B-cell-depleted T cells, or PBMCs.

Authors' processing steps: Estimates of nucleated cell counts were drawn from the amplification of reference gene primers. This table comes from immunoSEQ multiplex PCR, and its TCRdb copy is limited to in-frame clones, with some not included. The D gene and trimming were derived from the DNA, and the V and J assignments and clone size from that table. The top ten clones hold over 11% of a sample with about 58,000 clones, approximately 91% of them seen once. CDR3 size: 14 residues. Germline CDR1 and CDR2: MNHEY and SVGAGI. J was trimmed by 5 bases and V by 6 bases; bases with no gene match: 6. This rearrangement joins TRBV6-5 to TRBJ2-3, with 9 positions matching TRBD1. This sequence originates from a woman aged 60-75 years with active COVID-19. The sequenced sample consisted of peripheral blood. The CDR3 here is CASSRDRDLDTQYF. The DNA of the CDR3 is TGTGCCAGCAGCCGGGACAGGGATCTAGATACGCAGTATTTT.